These T cell receptor beta chains were read from a single sample in a study of blood T cell repertoires in COVID-19. Sequenced by immunoSEQ multiplex PCR; TCRdb stores in-frame clones only, minus some. The sample has about 330,000 clones; roughly 87% are singletons. Material: PBMCs or T cells enriched from blood (not recorded which). Receptors were obtained from a woman in her twenties or thirties who had recovered from COVID-19. Both conserved end residues are part of each CDR3. D genes are given only for firm matches. Size is stated for part of the rows, as once, few or many counts, or as a class when the clone is expanded.

J: TRBJ2-5; V: TRBV15; size: .; D: .; CDR3: CATSSRQRPPRETQYF; DNA: TGTGCCACCAGCAGTAGACAGAGACCCCCTCGGGAGACCCAGTACTTC
J: TRBJ1-3; V: TRBV19; size: .; D: .; CDR3: CASSMGSALFGNTIYF; DNA: TGTGCCAGTAGTATGGGGAGCGCGCTGTTCGGAAACACCATATATTTT
J: TRBJ1-5; V: TRBV6-6; size: .; D: TRBD1; CDR3: CASRRQGPVNQPQHF; DNA: TGTGCCAGCAGGAGACAGGGACCCGTCAATCAGCCCCAGCATTTT
J: TRBJ1-2; V: TRBV28; size: .; D: TRBD1; CDR3: CASSFGTGPYGYTF; DNA: TGTGCCAGCAGTTTTGGGACAGGGCCCTATGGCTACACCTTC
J: TRBJ1-1; V: TRBV2; size: .; D: TRBD1; CDR3: CASSQTGGYTEAFF; DNA: TGTGCCAGCAGCCAAACAGGGGGTTATACTGAAGCTTTCTTT
J: TRBJ1-1; V: TRBV30; size: .; D: .; CDR3: CAWSAYRVTEAFF; DNA: TGTGCCTGGAGCGCGTACCGGGTTACTGAAGCTTTCTTT
J: TRBJ1-2; V: TRBV28; size: .; D: .; CDR3: CASSLWAGALYGYTF; DNA: TGTGCCAGCAGTTTATGGGCAGGGGCCCTCTATGGCTACACCTTC
J: TRBJ1-1; V: TRBV6-1; size: .; D: TRBD1; CDR3: CASREPSDRGGTEAFF; DNA: TGTGCCAGCAGAGAACCCTCCGACAGGGGGGGCACTGAAGCTTTCTTT
J: TRBJ2-2; V: TRBV28; size: .; D: TRBD1; CDR3: CASTIGGPGTGELFF; DNA: TGTGCCAGCACCATAGGGGGCCCGGGTACCGGGGAGCTGTTTTTT
J: TRBJ1-5; V: TRBV19; size: .; D: .; CDR3: CASKAQGNQPQHF; DNA: TGTGCCAGTAAAGCACAGGGAAATCAGCCCCAGCATTTT
J: TRBJ2-1; V: TRBV27; size: .; D: .; CDR3: CASSLLTGTGSHNEQFF; DNA: TGTGCCAGCAGTTTACTCACAGGGACGGGTTCCCACAATGAGCAGTTCTTC
J: TRBJ1-1; V: TRBV7-9; size: .; D: .; CDR3: CASSLERGATEAFF; DNA: TGTGCCAGCAGCTTAGAAAGGGGCGCCACTGAAGCTTTCTTT
J: TRBJ2-5; V: TRBV24-1; size: .; D: TRBD2; CDR3: CATSDPSGGGQETQYF; DNA: TGTGCCACCAGTGATCCCTCGGGCGGGGGGCAGGAGACCCAGTACTTC
J: TRBJ2-1; V: TRBV20-1; size: .; D: .; CDR3: CSASEGAREQFF; DNA: TGCAGTGCTAGTGAAGGGGCACGTGAGCAGTTCTTC
J: TRBJ2-7; V: TRBV3-1/TRBV3-2; size: .; D: .; CDR3: CASSPLQGWHEQYF; DNA: TGTGCCAGCAGCCCACTACAGGGCTGGCACGAGCAGTACTTC
J: TRBJ1-1; V: TRBV9; size: once; D: .; CDR3: CASSARRDSTGMNTEAFF; DNA: TGTGCCAGCAGCGCACGTCGAGACTCTACAGGCATGAACACTGAAGCTTTCTTT
J: TRBJ2-2; V: TRBV5-7; size: .; D: TRBD1; CDR3: CASSFLPRQGFRELFF; DNA: TGTGCCAGCAGCTTTCTCCCCCGACAGGGGTTCAGGGAGCTGTTTTTT
J: TRBJ1-2; V: TRBV28; size: few; D: .; CDR3: CAIGVRAGSGGYTF; DNA: TGTGCCATTGGGGTCCGGGCTGGTTCGGGGGGCTACACCTTC
J: TRBJ1-6; V: TRBV4-3; size: .; D: TRBD1; CDR3: CASSPGGASPLHF; DNA: TGCGCCAGCAGCCCAGGGGGCGCGTCACCCCTCCACTTT
J: TRBJ1-6; V: TRBV28; size: .; D: TRBD1; CDR3: CASRRGTDVYNSPLHF; DNA: TGTGCCAGCAGGAGGGGGACAGACGTATATAATTCACCCCTCCACTTT
J: TRBJ2-3; V: TRBV19; size: once; D: .; CDR3: CASTWQGSDTQYF; DNA: TGTGCCAGTACCTGGCAGGGTTCGGATACGCAGTATTTT
J: TRBJ1-2; V: TRBV7-9; size: .; D: .; CDR3: CASSLDLLWQGYGYTF; DNA: TGTGCCAGCAGCTTAGATCTTTTGTGGCAGGGCTATGGCTACACCTTC
J: TRBJ2-3; V: TRBV6-5; size: .; D: TRBD1; CDR3: CASSSGTGSTDTQYF; DNA: TGTGCCAGCAGTTCCGGGACAGGGAGCACAGATACGCAGTATTTT
J: TRBJ1-1; V: TRBV5-4; size: .; D: .; CDR3: CASSLGIAGGNTEAFF; DNA: TGTGCCAGCAGCTTGGGGATTGCGGGTGGGAACACTGAAGCTTTCTTT
J: TRBJ1-1; V: TRBV5-5; size: many; D: .; CDR3: CASSLGAGATNTEAFF; DNA: TGTGCCAGCAGCTTGGGTGCAGGGGCAACGAACACTGAAGCTTTCTTT
J: TRBJ2-2; V: TRBV18; size: .; D: TRBD1; CDR3: CASSPRGQGTGELFF; DNA: TGTGCCAGCTCACCACGGGGACAGGGCACCGGGGAGCTGTTTTTT
J: TRBJ1-1; V: TRBV11-2; size: .; D: TRBD1; CDR3: CASSSGQGPRPEAFF; DNA: TGTGCCAGCAGCAGCGGACAGGGCCCCCGACCTGAAGCTTTCTTT
J: TRBJ1-4; V: TRBV6-5; size: .; D: TRBD1; CDR3: CASTGTGYEKLFF; DNA: TGTGCCAGCACCGGGACAGGGTATGAAAAACTGTTTTTT
J: TRBJ2-3; V: TRBV6-2/TRBV6-3; size: .; D: .; CDR3: CASSYGDTGGDTQYF; DNA: TGTGCCAGCAGTTACGGGGACACCGGTGGGGATACGCAGTATTTT
J: TRBJ2-5; V: TRBV24-1; size: .; D: TRBD2; CDR3: CATAGTSGGGYQETQYF; DNA: TGTGCCACCGCCGGGACTAGCGGGGGGGGATACCAAGAGACCCAGTACTTC
J: TRBJ1-2; V: TRBV28; size: .; D: .; CDR3: CASSSGSGYTF; DNA: TGTGCCAGCAGTTCCGGGTCCGGCTACACCTTC
J: TRBJ1-5; V: TRBV24-1; size: .; D: .; CDR3: CATSDYGIPQHF; DNA: TGTGCCACCAGTGATTATGGCATTCCCCAGCATTTT
J: TRBJ2-2; V: TRBV5-4; size: .; D: .; CDR3: CASSFPTGGTGELFF; DNA: TGTGCCAGCAGCTTTCCGACCGGAGGTACCGGGGAGCTGTTTTTT
J: TRBJ1-6; V: TRBV10-1; size: .; D: .; CDR3: CASNARGRNVLGTLHF; DNA: TGCGCCAGCAATGCTCGGGGGAGGAACGTTCTCGGGACCCTCCACTTT
J: TRBJ2-3; V: TRBV11-3; size: .; D: .; CDR3: CASSFRGPDTQYF; DNA: TGTGCCAGCAGTTTCAGGGGTCCAGATACGCAGTATTTT